This is a list of T cell receptor beta chains from one sample in a study of glioma-infiltrating T cells. TCRdb processed the multiplex PCR reads anew with MiXCR; each CDR3 protein has one entry. The sample contains roughly 4,600 distinct CDR3 sequences, approximately 24% of which appear only once. Sample: glioma tissue, nonneoplastic brain tissue, or PBMCs (not recorded which). Source of these receptors: a human donor with low-grade glioma or glioblastoma, undergoing nonglioma brain surgery, or in good health (not recorded which). Both conserved end residues are part of each CDR3. The order of the fields is V gene, J gene, D gene, CDR3 protein. D genes are given only for firm matches.

V gene: TRBV11-2
J gene: TRBJ2-3
D gene: -
CDR3 protein: CASSSLNTGNTDTQYF

V gene: TRBV12-3/TRBV12-4
J gene: TRBJ2-3
D gene: -
CDR3 protein: CASSPPGGGTDTQYF

V gene: TRBV19
J gene: TRBJ1-5
D gene: -
CDR3 protein: CASSISKGPGNQPQHF

V gene: TRBV29-1
J gene: TRBJ1-2
D gene: -
CDR3 protein: CSVYVEWDYGYTF

V gene: TRBV7-3
J gene: TRBJ1-1
D gene: -
CDR3 protein: CASSLRTVGMNTEAFF

V gene: TRBV28
J gene: TRBJ1-4
D gene: TRBD1
CDR3 protein: CATAGQGYEKLFF

V gene: TRBV7-3
J gene: TRBJ2-1
D gene: TRBD2
CDR3 protein: CASSAGTSGGALFF

V gene: TRBV5-6
J gene: TRBJ1-1
D gene: -
CDR3 protein: CASSSTGDTEAFF

V gene: TRBV7-9
J gene: TRBJ2-7
D gene: TRBD2
CDR3 protein: CASSLSGGYEQYF

V gene: TRBV20-1
J gene: TRBJ1-5
D gene: -
CDR3 protein: CSARETGNQPQHF

V gene: TRBV6-1
J gene: TRBJ2-1
D gene: TRBD1
CDR3 protein: CASSEGDRGYNEQFF

V gene: TRBV6-1
J gene: TRBJ2-1
D gene: -
CDR3 protein: CASSIGVSYNEQFF

V gene: TRBV4-1
J gene: TRBJ2-1
D gene: -
CDR3 protein: CASSHLEGNEQFF

V gene: TRBV10-3
J gene: TRBJ2-6
D gene: -
CDR3 protein: CAISDADSASGANVLTF

V gene: TRBV5-4
J gene: TRBJ2-5
D gene: TRBD1
CDR3 protein: CASSLDRGETQYF

V gene: TRBV7-9
J gene: TRBJ1-2
D gene: -
CDR3 protein: CASSSGQGDGYTF

V gene: TRBV7-2
J gene: TRBJ1-2
D gene: -
CDR3 protein: CASSLERGLHGYTF

V gene: TRBV18
J gene: TRBJ1-1
D gene: -
CDR3 protein: CASSPSGRTNTEAFF

V gene: TRBV6-1
J gene: TRBJ2-7
D gene: -
CDR3 protein: CASSEEDQLLEQYF

V gene: TRBV5-6
J gene: TRBJ1-3
D gene: -
CDR3 protein: CASSLFLGPQGPSGNTIYF

V gene: TRBV19
J gene: TRBJ1-5
D gene: -
CDR3 protein: CASSIISGREPQHF

V gene: TRBV10-2
J gene: TRBJ2-3
D gene: TRBD2
CDR3 protein: CASSELAGGLTDTQYF

V gene: TRBV7-9
J gene: TRBJ2-3
D gene: -
CDR3 protein: CASSFLETQYF

V gene: TRBV20-1
J gene: TRBJ1-2
D gene: -
CDR3 protein: CSALVKALNYNYTF

V gene: TRBV30
J gene: TRBJ2-6
D gene: TRBD1
CDR3 protein: CAWSVVGQAILSGANVLTF

V gene: TRBV5-1
J gene: TRBJ2-7
D gene: TRBD1
CDR3 protein: CASSLTGDYEQYF

V gene: TRBV28
J gene: TRBJ2-7
D gene: TRBD1
CDR3 protein: CASSSLTGDNEQYF